Listed below are T cell receptor beta chains from one sample, sequenced in a study of shared clonotypes between healthy human individuals. Method: immunoSEQ multiplex PCR; TCRdb's copy keeps in-frame clones and lacks some. The sample shows about 530,000 clones, almost 80% of them seen only once. Sequencing input: PBMCs. The receptors come from a woman in her thirties or forties in good health. Some clones in this sample may be carry-over from other donors' samples. CDR3s include the opening cysteine and the closing phenylalanine or tryptophan.

v_gene	j_gene	CDR3aa
TRBV6-6	TRBJ2-1	CASSTLVGLSGEQFF
TRBV5-1	TRBJ2-1	CASSLSGSGNEQFF
TRBV7-2	TRBJ2-6	CASSLAQGAVGANVLTF
TRBV6-5	TRBJ2-3	CASSLAGVRDTQYF
TRBV9	TRBJ2-7	CASSVGVSGTYEQYF
TRBV7-8	TRBJ2-7	CASATGEYEQYF
TRBV19	TRBJ2-7	CASKALAGSYEQYF
TRBV19	TRBJ1-1	CASSPWTGEVTEAFF
TRBV7-2	TRBJ2-3	CASSSGLRLDTQYF
TRBV28	TRBJ2-1	CASISGTSGMNEQFF
TRBV7-8	TRBJ2-5	CASSPTSTGQETQYF
TRBV9	TRBJ2-1	CASSVETSGMGFHNEQFF
TRBV5-4	TRBJ2-5	CASSSTVQETQYF
TRBV11-2	TRBJ2-7	CASSLDLGSGRISEQYF
TRBV14	TRBJ2-1	CASSPGWGSTRYNEQFF
TRBV7-9	TRBJ2-7	CASSSGGGAYEQYF